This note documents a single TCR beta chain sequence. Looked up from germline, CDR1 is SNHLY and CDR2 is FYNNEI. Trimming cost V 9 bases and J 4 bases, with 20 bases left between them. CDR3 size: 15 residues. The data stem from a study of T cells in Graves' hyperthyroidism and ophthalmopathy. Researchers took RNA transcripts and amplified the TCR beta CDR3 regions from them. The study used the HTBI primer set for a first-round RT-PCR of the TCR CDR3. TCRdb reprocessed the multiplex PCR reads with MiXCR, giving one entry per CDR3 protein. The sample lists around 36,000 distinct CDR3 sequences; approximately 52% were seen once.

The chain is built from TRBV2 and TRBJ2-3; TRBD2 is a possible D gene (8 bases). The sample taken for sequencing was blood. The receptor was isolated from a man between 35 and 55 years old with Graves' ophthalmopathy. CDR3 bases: TGTGCCAGTAATAGCGGGGACAGTCGTGCAGATACGCAGTATTTT. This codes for CASNSGDSRADTQYF.